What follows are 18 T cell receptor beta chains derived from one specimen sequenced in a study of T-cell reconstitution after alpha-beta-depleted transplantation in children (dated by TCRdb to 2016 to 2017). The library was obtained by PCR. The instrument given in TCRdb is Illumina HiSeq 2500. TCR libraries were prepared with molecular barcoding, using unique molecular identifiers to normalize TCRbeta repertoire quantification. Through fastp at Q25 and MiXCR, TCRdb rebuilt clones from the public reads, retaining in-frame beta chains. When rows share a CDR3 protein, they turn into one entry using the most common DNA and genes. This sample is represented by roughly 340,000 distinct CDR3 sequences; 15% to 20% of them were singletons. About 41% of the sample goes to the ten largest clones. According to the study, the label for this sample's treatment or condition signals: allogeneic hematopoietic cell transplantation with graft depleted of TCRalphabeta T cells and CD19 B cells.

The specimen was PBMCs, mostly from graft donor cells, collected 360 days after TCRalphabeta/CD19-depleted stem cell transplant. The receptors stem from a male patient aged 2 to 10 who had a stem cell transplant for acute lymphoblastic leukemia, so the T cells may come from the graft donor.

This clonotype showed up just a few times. In DNA form, the CDR3 reads TGTGCCAGCAGCTTACAGGGAGGCGGGAGTTTTGAGACCCAGTACTTC. This encodes CASSLQGGGSFETQYF. The J gene is TRBJ2-5, the V gene TRBV11-2; TRBD2 aligns across 7 bases. Germline V gives CDR1 SGHAT, CDR2 FQNNGV. V shed 2 bases, J shed 5 bases, and the junction held 11 bases outside the gene matches. This CDR3 region has 16 residues. The entire variable domain, with the rest obtained from reference TRBV11-2 and TRBJ2-5, is as follows: EAGVAQSPRYKIIEKRQSVAFWCNPISGHATLYWYQQILGQGPKLLIQFQNNGVVDDSQLPKDRFSAERLKGVDSTLKIQPAKLEDSAVYLCASSLQGGGSFETQYFGPGTRLLVL.

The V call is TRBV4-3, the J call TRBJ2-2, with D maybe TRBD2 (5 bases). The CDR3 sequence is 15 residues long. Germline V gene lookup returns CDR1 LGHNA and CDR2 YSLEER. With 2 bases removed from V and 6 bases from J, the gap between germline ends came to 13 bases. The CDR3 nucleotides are TGCGCCAGCAGCCAAAGACTATATGGGCCCGGGGAGCTGTTTTTT. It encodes CASSQRLYGPGELFF.

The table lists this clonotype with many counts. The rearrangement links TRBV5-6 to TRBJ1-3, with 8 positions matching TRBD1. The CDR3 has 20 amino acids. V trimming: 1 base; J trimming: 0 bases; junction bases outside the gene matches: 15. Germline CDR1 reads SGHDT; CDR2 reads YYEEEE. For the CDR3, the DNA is TGTGCCAGCAGCTTGCTGGGATGGGCGCAACAGGGGGACTCTGGAAACACCATATATTTT. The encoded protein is CASSLLGWAQQGDSGNTIYF.

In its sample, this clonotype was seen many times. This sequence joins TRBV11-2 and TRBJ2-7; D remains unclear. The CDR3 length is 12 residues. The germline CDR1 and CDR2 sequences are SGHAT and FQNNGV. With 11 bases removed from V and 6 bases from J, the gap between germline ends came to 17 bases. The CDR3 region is CASVGPASEQYF. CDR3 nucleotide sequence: TGTGCCTCCGTTGGTCCGGCTTCCGAGCAGTACTTC.

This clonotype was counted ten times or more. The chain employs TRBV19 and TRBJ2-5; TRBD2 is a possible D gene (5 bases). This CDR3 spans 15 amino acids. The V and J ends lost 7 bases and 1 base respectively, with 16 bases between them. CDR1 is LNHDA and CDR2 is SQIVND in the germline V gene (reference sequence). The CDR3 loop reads CASTPTGLAQETQYF. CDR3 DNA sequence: TGTGCCAGTACCCCTACGGGTCTAGCCCAAGAGACCCAGTACTTC.

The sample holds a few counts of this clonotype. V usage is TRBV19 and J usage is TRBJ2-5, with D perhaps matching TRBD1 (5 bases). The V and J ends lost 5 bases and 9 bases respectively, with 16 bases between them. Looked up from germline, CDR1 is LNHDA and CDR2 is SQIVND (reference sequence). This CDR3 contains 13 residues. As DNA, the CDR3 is TGTGCCAGTAGTCCGCGACAGCTGGCGGCCCAGTACTTC. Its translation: CASSPRQLAAQYF.

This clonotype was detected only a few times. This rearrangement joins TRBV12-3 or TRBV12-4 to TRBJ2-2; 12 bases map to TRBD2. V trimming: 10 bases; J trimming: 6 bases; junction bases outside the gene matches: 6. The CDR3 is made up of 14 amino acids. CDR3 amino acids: CATGTSGFPGELFF. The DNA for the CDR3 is TGTGCCACTGGGACTAGCGGGTTTCCCGGGGAGCTGTTTTTT.

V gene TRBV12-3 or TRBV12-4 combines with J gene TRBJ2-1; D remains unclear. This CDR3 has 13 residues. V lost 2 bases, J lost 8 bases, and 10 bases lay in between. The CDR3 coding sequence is TGTGCCAGCAGTTTAAGCAGTAATCATGAGCAGTTCTTC. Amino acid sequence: CASSLSSNHEQFF.

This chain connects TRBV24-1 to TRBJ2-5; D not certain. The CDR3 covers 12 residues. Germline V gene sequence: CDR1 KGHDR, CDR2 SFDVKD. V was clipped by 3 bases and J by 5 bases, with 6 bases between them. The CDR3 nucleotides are TGTGCCACCAGTGATCCAAGGGAGACCCAGTACTTC. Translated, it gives CATSDPRETQYF.

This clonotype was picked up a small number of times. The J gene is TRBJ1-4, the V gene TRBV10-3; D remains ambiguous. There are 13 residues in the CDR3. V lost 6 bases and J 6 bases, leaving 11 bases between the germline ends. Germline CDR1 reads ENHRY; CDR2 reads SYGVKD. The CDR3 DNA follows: TGTGCCATCAGCATAGCCAGAGATGAAAAACTGTTTTTT. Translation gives CAISIARDEKLFF.

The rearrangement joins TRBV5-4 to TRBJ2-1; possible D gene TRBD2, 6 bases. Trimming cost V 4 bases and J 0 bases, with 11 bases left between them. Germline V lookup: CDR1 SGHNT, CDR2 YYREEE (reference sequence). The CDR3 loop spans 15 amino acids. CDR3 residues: CASSRPGGSYNEQFF. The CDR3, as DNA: TGTGCCAGCAGCCGGCCCGGGGGCTCCTACAATGAGCAGTTCTTC.

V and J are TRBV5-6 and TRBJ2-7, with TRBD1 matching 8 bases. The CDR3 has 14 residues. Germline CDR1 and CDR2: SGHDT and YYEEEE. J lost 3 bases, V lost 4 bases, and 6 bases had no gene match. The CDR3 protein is CASSPGQGYYEQYF. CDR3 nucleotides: TGTGCCAGCAGCCCCGGACAGGGTTACTACGAGCAGTACTTC. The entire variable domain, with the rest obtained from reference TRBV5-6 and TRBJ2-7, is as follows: DAGVTQSPTHLIKTRGQQVTLRCSPKSGHDTVSWYQQALGQGPQFIFQYYEEEERQRGNFPDRFSGHQFPNYSSELNVNALLLGDSALYLCASSPGQGYYEQYFGPGTRLTVT.

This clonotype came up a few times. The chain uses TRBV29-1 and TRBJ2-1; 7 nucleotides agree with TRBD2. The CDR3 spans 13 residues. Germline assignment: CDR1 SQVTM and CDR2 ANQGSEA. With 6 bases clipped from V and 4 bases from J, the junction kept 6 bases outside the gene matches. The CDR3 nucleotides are TGCAGCGTGTCCGGGCGGGGGTACAATGAGCAGTTCTTC. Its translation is CSVSGRGYNEQFF.

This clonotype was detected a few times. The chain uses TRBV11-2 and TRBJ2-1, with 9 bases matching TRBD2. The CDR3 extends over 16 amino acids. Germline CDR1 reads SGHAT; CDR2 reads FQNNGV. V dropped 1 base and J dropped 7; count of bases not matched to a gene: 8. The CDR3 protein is CASSLGLAGGSNEQFF. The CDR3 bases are TGTGCCAGCAGCTTAGGCCTGGCGGGAGGGTCAAATGAGCAGTTCTTC.

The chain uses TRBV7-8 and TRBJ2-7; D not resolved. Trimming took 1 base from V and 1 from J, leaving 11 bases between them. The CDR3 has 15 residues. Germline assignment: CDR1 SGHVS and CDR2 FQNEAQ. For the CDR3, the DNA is TGTGCCAGCAGCTTAGATGGGTCGTTATCCTACGAGCAGTACTTC. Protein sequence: CASSLDGSLSYEQYF.

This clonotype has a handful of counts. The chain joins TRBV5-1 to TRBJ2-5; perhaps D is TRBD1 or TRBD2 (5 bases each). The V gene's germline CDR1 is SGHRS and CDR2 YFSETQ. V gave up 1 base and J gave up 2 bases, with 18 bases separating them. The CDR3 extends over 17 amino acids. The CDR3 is CASSLPRGIGTQETQYF. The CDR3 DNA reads TGCGCCAGCAGCTTGCCGAGAGGAATAGGGACGCAAGAGACCCAGTACTTC.

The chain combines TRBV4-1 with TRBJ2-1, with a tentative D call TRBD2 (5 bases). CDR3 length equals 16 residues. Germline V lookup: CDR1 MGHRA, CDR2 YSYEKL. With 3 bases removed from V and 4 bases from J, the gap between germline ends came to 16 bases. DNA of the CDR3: TGCGCCAGCAGCCATCGAGGGCCCCCTTCTTACAATGAGCAGTTCTTC. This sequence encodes CASSHRGPPSYNEQFF.

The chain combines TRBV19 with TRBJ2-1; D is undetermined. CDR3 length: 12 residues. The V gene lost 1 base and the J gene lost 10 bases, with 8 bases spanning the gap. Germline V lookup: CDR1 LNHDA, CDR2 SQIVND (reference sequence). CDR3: CASSIGVREQFF. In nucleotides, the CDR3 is TGTGCCAGTAGTATAGGGGTGCGGGAGCAGTTCTTC.